This T cell receptor beta chain emerged from a study of blood T cell repertoires in COVID-19 (dated by TCRdb to the early 2020s). Background for the entire study: Collaborator samples came from the United States, Italy and Spain and covered acute and convalescent phases of COVID-19. Nearly every sample came with metadata listing a de-identified subject ID, COVID-19 status, age in years and sex. The repertoires were released in a freely available public database intended as a resource for research on the immune response to SARS-CoV-2. The material from the prospective study consisted of cDNA or gDNA derived from T cells, B-cell-depleted T cells, or PBMCs. Where available, HLA class I and class II types were obtained from metadata supplied by the sample provider rather than from assay-based typing. Samples came from the ongoing ImmuneRACE study (first 160 participants) plus 1,254 subjects from 6 global collaborators. Deeply sampled blood TCRbeta repertoires from subjects exposed to, actively infected with, or recovered from COVID-19 were included in the dataset.

For this clone: The antigen this receptor binds is unknown. The input lacks base qualities; no much larger clone sits a single base away.

Participants in the prospective study were enrolled through a virtual design, were aged about 18 to 90 years, and lived in some 24 United States geographic areas. Cohort assignment in the prospective study relied on participant-reported clinical history from a screening survey and a study questionnaire. Recovered participants in ImmuneRACE Cohort 3 were defined as having two consecutive negative NP/OP PCR tests, clearance from a healthcare professional, or resolution of symptoms. Mobile phlebotomists in the prospective study collected whole blood, serum and a nasopharyngeal or oropharyngeal swab from every participant. Additional blood draws and questionnaires over an approximately two-month period could optionally be provided by prospective study participants. Before DNA extraction, prospective study blood samples were shipped either frozen or at room temperature. TCRbeta CDR3 regions were amplified from genomic DNA by means of the immunoSEQ Assay, a bias-controlled multiplex PCR. Turning to the authors' computational methods: The number of nucleated cells in each sample was estimated from the amplification of reference gene primers within the assay. Sequence reads were collapsed and filtered to measure the absolute abundance of every unique TCRbeta CDR3 rearrangement. For each sample, productive Simpson clonality was calculated as the square root of Simpson's diversity index across productive rearrangements. TCRdb obtained this table from immuneACCESS and retained in-frame rearrangements with V and J assigned. These tables miss some clones; where compared with another copy, unresolved V genes account for less than half of the shortfall, and the remainder is unexplained. The DNA gave D and trimming, while V, J and clone size come from that table. The sample yields 220,000 or so clones; 65% to 85% were counted once. The biggest ten clones account for 5.5% to 7.5% of the sample.

Looking up the germline V gene yields CDR1 SGHNT and CDR2 YENEEA. V loses 5 bases of germline sequence and J loses 7 bases, and the interval between the two ends is 17 bases. The CDR3 has 15 amino acids, counting the end cysteine and phenylalanine. Left in the record is the CDR3 DNA by itself, 45 bases read in frame from the first base. Overall results and qualifications from the work: How much clinical and demographic metadata was included differed by source and by participant, and the metadata was provided uncurated.

This clonotype originated in a woman between 40 and 55 years old who had recovered from COVID-19. The rearrangement combines TRBV11-3 with TRBJ1-4; TRBD1 might be the D gene, on 5 matching bases. The sequenced material came from PBMCs or T cells enriched from blood (not recorded which). The CDR3: CASSAAGTMGEKLFF. The nucleotides are TGTGCCAGCAGCGCTGCCGGGACTATGGGTGAAAAACTGTTTTTT.